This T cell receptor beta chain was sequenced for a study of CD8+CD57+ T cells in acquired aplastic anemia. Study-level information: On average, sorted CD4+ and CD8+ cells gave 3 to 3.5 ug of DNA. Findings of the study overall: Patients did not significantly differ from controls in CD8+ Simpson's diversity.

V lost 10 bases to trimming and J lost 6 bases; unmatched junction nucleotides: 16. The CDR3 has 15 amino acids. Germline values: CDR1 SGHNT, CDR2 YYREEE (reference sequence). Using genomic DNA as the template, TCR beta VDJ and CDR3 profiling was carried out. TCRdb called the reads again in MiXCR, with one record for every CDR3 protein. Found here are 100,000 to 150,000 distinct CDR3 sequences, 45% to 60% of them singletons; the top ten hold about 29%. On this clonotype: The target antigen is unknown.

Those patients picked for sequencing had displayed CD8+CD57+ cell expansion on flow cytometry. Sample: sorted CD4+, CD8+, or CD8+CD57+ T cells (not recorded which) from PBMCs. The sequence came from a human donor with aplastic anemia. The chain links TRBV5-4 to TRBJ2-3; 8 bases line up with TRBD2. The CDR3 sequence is CAGGIAGNPPDTQYF. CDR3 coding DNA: TGTGCCGGGGGGATAGCGGGGAATCCTCCTGATACGCAGTATTTT.